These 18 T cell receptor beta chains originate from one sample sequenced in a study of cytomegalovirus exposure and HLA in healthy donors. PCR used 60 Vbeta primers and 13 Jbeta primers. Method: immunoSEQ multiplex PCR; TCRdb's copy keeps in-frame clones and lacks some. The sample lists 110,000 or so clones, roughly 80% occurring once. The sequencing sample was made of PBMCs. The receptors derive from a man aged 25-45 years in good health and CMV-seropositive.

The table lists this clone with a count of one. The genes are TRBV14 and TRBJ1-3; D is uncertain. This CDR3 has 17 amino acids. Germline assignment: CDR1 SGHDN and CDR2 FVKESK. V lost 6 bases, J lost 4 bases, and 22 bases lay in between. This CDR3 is CASSQYAADLWGNTIYF. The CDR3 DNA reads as TGTGCCAGCAGTCAGTATGCAGCGGACCTCTGGGGAAACACCATATATTTT.

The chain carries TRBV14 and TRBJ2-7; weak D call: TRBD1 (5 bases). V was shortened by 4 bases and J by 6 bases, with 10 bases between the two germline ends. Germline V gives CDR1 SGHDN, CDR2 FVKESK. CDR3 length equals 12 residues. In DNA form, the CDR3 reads TGTGCCAGCAGCCCCTGGGGCTTCGAGCAGTACTTC. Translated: CASSPWGFEQYF. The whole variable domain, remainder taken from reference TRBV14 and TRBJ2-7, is EAGVTQFPSHSVIEKGQTVTLRCDPISGHDNLYWYRRVMGKEIKFLLHFVKESKQDESGMPNNRFLAERTGGTYSTLKVQPAELEDSGVYFCASSPWGFEQYFGPGTRLTVT.

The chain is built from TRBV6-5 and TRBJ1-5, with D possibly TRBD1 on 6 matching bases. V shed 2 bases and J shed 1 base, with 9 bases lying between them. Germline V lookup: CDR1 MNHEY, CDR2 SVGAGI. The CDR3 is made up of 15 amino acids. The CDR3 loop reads CASSYAQGSNQPQHF. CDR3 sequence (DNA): TGTGCCAGCAGTTACGCCCAGGGGAGCAATCAGCCCCAGCATTTT.

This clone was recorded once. The CDR3 DNA reads TGTGCCAGCAGCCCGGGTCTTTACACAGATACGCAGTATTTT. This encodes CASSPGLYTDTQYF. V gene TRBV7-9 combines with J gene TRBJ2-3, with no clear D. Germline V lookup: CDR1 SEHNR, CDR2 FQNEAQ (reference sequence). Trimming removed 5 bases at V and 2 bases at J, with 11 bases between. The CDR3 has 14 amino acids.

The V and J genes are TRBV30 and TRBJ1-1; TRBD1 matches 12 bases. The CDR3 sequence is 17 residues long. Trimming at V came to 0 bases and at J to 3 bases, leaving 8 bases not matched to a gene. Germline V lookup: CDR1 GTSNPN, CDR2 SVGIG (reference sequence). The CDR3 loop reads CAWSVQGDRGQDTEAFF. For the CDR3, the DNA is TGTGCCTGGAGTGTACAGGGGGACAGGGGGCAAGACACTGAAGCTTTCTTT.

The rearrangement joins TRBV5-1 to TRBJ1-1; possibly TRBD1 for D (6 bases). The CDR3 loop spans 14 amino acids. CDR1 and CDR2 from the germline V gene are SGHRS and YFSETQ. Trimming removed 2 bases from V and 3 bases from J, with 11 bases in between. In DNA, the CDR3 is TGCGCCAGCAGCTTCGGGACACTTGACACTGAAGCTTTCTTT. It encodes CASSFGTLDTEAFF.

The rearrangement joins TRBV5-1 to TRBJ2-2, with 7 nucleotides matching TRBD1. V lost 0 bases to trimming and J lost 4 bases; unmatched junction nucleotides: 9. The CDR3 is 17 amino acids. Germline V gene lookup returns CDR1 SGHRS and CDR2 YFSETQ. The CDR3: CASSLELVSGGTGELFF. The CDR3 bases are TGCGCCAGCAGCTTGGAATTGGTGTCAGGGGGCACCGGGGAGCTGTTTTTT.

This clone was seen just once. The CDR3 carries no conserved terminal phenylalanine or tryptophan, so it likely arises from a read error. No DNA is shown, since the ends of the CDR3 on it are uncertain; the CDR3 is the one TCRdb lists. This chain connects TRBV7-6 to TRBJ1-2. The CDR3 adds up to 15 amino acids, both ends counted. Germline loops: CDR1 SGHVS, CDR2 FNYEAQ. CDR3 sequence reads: CASSLSLDSRHRLAD.

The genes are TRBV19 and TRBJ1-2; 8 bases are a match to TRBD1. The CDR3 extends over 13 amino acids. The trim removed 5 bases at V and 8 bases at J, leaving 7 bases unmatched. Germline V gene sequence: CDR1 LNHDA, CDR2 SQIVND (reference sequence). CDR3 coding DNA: TGTGCCAGTAGTCCCCAGGGGGCGGGGGGCTACACCTTC. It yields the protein CASSPQGAGGYTF.

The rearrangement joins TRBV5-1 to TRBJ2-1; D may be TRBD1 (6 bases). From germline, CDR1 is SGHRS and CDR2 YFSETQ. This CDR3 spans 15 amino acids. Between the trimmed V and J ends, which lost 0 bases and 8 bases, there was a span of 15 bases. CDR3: CASSLVGRGFDEQFF. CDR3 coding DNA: TGCGCCAGCAGCTTGGTGGGCAGGGGATTCGATGAGCAGTTCTTC.

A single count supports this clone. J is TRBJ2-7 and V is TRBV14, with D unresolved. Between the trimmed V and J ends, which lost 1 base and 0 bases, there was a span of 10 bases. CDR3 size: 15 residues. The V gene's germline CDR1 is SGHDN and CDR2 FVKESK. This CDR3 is CASSQVRGSSYEQYF. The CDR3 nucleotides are TGTGCCAGCAGCCAAGTGCGTGGTAGCTCCTACGAGCAGTACTTC.

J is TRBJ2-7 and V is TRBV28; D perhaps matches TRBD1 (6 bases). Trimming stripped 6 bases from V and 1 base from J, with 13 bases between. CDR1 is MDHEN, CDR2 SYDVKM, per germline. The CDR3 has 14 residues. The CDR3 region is CASRTTGISYEQYF. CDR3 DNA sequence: TGTGCCAGCAGGACGACAGGAATATCCTACGAGCAGTACTTC.

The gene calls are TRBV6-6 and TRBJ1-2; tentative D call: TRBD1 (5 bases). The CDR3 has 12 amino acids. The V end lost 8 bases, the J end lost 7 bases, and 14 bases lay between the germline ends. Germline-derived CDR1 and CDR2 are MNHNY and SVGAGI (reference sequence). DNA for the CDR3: TGTGCCAGCCATACAGCGGGGCCTGGCTACACCTTC. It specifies CASHTAGPGYTF.

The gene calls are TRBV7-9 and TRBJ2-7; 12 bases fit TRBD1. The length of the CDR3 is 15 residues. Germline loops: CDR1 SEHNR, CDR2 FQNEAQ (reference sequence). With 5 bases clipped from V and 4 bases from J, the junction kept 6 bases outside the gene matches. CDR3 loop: CASSPGTGGLYEQYF. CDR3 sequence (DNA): TGTGCCAGCAGCCCGGGGACAGGGGGCTTGTACGAGCAGTACTTC. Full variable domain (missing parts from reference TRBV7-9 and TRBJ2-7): DTGVSQNPRHKITKRGQNVTFRCDPISEHNRLYWYRQTLGQGPEFLTYFQNEAQLEKSRLLSDRFSAERPKGSFSTLEIQRTEQGDSAMYLCASSPGTGGLYEQYFGPGTRLTVT.

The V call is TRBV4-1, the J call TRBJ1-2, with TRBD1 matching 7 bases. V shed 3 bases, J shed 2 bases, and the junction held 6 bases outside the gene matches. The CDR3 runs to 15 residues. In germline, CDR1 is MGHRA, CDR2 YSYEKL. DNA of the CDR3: TGCGCCAGCAGCCAGCCGGGACAGAGGAACTATGGCTACACCTTC. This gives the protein CASSQPGQRNYGYTF.

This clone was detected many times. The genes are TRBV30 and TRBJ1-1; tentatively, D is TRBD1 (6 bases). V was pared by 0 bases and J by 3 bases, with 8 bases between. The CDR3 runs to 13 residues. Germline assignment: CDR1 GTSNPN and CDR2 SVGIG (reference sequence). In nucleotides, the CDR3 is TGTGCCTGGAGTGTGCAGGGGTACACTGAAGCTTTCTTT. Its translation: CAWSVQGYTEAFF.

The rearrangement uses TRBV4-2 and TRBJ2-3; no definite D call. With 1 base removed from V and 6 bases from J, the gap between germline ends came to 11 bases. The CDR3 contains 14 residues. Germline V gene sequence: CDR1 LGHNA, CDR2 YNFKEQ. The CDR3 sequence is CASSQGASRDTQYF. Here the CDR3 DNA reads TGTGCCAGCAGCCAAGGAGCGTCAAGGGATACGCAGTATTTT.

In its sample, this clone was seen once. The CDR3 nucleotides are TGTGCCAGCAGCTTCTCCCCTGGACTAGCGGGCATACAAGAGACCCAGTACTTC. Translation: CASSFSPGLAGIQETQYF. The chain combines TRBV7-9 with TRBJ2-5; 11 bases align to TRBD2. This CDR3 comprises 18 residues. Germline trimming cut 3 bases from V and 2 bases from J; bases unmatched to any gene: 11. Germline CDR1 and CDR2: SEHNR and FQNEAQ (reference sequence). The full variable domain, rest sourced from reference TRBV7-9 and TRBJ2-5, is DTGVSQNPRHKITKRGQNVTFRCDPISEHNRLYWYRQTLGQGPEFLTYFQNEAQLEKSRLLSDRFSAERPKGSFSTLEIQRTEQGDSAMYLCASSFSPGLAGIQETQYFGPGTRLLVL.